This T cell receptor beta chain was documented in a study of shared clonotypes between healthy human individuals. Naive CD8 cells lacked CD45RO, underwent positive selection for CCR7 and left out terminally differentiated effector memory CD45RA+ cells. V lost 2 bases to trimming and J lost 5 bases, with 7 bases between them. Germline V gives CDR1 SGHDN, CDR2 FVKESK. The CDR3 sequence is 12 residues long. Assay: immunoSEQ multiplex PCR; the TCRdb copy retains only in-frame clones and omits some. The table shows about 2.1 million clones, with about 94% occurring only once. The sequencing input was naive CD8+ T cells from PBMCs. The J gene is TRBJ2-7, the V gene TRBV14; no firm D call. This receptor was identified in a man in his late teens or twenties in good health. Some clones in this sample may be carry-over from other donors' samples. This CDR3 is CASSQKFNEQYF. The CDR3 DNA follows: TGTGCCAGCAGCCAAAAGTTCAACGAGCAGTACTTC.